This T cell receptor beta chain is from a study of T cells after yellow fever vaccination. The TCR cDNA carried a universal primer site and UMIs from 5'RACE template switching. TCRdb itself ran the 5' RACE reads through MiXCR, one entry per CDR3 protein. The table lists more than 300,000 distinct CDR3 sequences, 3.5% to 4.5% of them singletons. The CDR3 consists of 13 residues. Germline V CDR1 and CDR2: SQVTM, ANQGSEA. Trimming left V 0 bases short and J 0 bases short, with 3 bases between. Study-level results: Among primary-vaccination clones, most reappeared after the booster, at almost 98% for CD4 and 88% for CD8. FACS-sorted repertoires could contain abundant clonotypes contaminating from the bulk population. Clonotype sharing between CD4 and CD8 compartments was small.

There are many counts of this clonotype. What it binds is not known. V is TRBV29-1 and J is TRBJ2-1; no clear D gene. Sequencing used PBMCs, obtained 15 days after the yellow fever booster vaccination. This TCR came from a man younger than 30 who received the YFV17D yellow fever vaccine. CDR3 nucleotide sequence: TGCAGCGTTGAAGAAAGCTCCTACAATGAGCAGTTCTTC. This encodes CSVEESSYNEQFF.